This T cell receptor beta chain originates from a study of blood T cell repertoires in COVID-19. The repertoire was sequenced with immunoSEQ multiplex PCR; TCRdb's copy has only in-frame clones and lacks some. Among approximately 340,000 clones listed, roughly nine tenths were seen once. V was shortened by 2 bases and J by 5 bases, with 13 bases between the two germline ends. Per the germline V gene, CDR1 is GTSNPN and CDR2 is SVGIG (reference sequence). This CDR3 comprises 13 residues. Clinical history reported by participants formed the basis on which cohorts were assigned. People in the exposed group encountered a COVID-19 case within 2 weeks before entering the study.

The genes are TRBV30 and TRBJ2-7, with D possibly TRBD1 on 5 matching bases. What was sequenced was PBMCs or T cells enriched from blood (not recorded which). This TCR came from a woman in her forties who had been exposed to COVID-19. CDR3 protein: CAWSRSGLNEQYF. The CDR3, as DNA: TGTGCCTGGAGTAGGTCAGGGTTAAACGAGCAGTACTTC.